There are a few counts of the clone carrying this TCR beta chain. Its antigen is undetermined. This record comes from a study of beta chain features in type 1 diabetes. Overall study results and limits: There was a possibility that cDNA sequencing over-represented cells with high TCR expression. Type 1 diabetes patients showed a moderate but significant shortening of TCRB CDR3s in all four CD4+ subsets.

One heparinised draw, averaging roughly 110 mL, was taken per donor. The entirety of the isolated RNA underwent reverse transcription, so expressed TCRB transcripts were sequenced. The table came from immunoSEQ multiplex PCR; TCRdb's copy has only in-frame clones and leaves some out. The top ten hold roughly 0.015% of the sample, which has approximately 280,000 clones, around 16% seen once. The CDR3 sequence is 15 residues long. The germline CDR1 and CDR2 sequences are MNHEY and SMNVEV (reference sequence). The V gene end was trimmed by 6 bases and the J gene end by 2 bases; junction bases not matched to a gene: 9.

The TCR was taken from a man younger than 35 with type 1 diabetes. The chain has TRBV27 and TRBJ2-7; 8 nucleotides agree with TRBD1. Sequencing was carried out using naive CD4+ T cells from blood. The CDR3 nucleotides read TGTGCCAGCAGAGCCGAGACAGGGGCGGCCTACGAGCAGTACTTC. Its translation is CASRAETGAAYEQYF.